This T cell receptor (beta chain) was found in a study of graft-versus-host responses after intestinal transplantation. Lamina propria and intraepithelial lymphocytes were released by processing graft tissue. TCRdb keeps only in-frame clones here, not all; method: immunoSEQ multiplex PCR. The data contain roughly 15,000 clones, over 70% of them seen just once; the ten biggest clones take up around 7.4%. The germline V gene encodes CDR1 SGHNT and CDR2 YENEEA. V was trimmed by 4 bases and J by 8 bases, leaving 17 bases between them. CDR3 length equals 14 residues. The clonotype originates from a human patient who received an intestinal transplant, so some T cells may come from the graft donor. This sequence joins TRBV11-3 and TRBJ1-1; D uncertain. The sequenced sample was ileum tissue, obtained approximately 450 days after intestinal transplant. CDR3 residues: CASSSLYPNPEAFF. In DNA, the CDR3 is TGTGCCAGCAGCTCACTCTATCCAAACCCCGAAGCTTTCTTT.